This T cell receptor beta chain is drawn from a study of cytomegalovirus exposure and HLA in healthy donors. The CDR3 has 16 residues. Per germline, CDR1 KGHSH and CDR2 LQKENI. Trimming took 2 bases from V and 0 from J, leaving 13 bases between them. PCR used 60 Vbeta primers and 13 Jbeta primers. Sequencing was performed with immunoSEQ multiplex PCR; in TCRdb, only in-frame clones are kept and a portion is missing. The table lists around 100,000 clones, roughly 85% of them singletons. The chain combines TRBV18 with TRBJ1-2, with unresolved D. The TCR comes from a woman between 40 and 50 years old in good health and CMV-seronegative. What was sequenced was PBMCs. The CDR3 region is CASSPTSVGANYGYTF. In DNA, the CDR3 is TGTGCCAGCTCACCAACCTCCGTCGGTGCTAACTATGGCTACACCTTC.